The 2 T cell receptor beta chains below all came from one sample that was sequenced in a study of CD8+ T cells in alopecia areata. Specified treatment: oral pan-JAK inhibitor, 5-10 mg twice daily. The sequencing template was cDNA reverse transcribed from extracted RNA. Assay: immunoSEQ multiplex PCR; the TCRdb copy retains only in-frame clones and omits some. This sample carries 130,000 or so clones, 60% to 65% of them seen once, and the ten largest clones take 5.7%. Sequenced material: CD4+ T cells sorted from blood, taken at week 4, from a patient treated with tofacitinib. All receptors come from a human donor with alopecia areata.

The rearrangement uses TRBV13 and TRBJ2-3; 10 nucleotides align to TRBD2. Germline CDR1 is PRHDT and CDR2 is FYEKMQ (reference sequence). V dropped 4 bases and J dropped 3; count of bases not matched to a gene: 1. The CDR3 consists of 14 residues. CDR3 protein: CASSSGLATDTQYF. Written as DNA, the CDR3 is TGTGCCAGCAGCTCGGGACTAGCGACAGATACGCAGTATTTT.

In this sample, this clone turned up once. The genes are TRBV4-3 and TRBJ1-5; the match to TRBD1 covers 7 bases. Germline V gives CDR1 LGHNA, CDR2 YSLEER. V lost 1 base and J lost 1; bases outside the gene matches: 7. This CDR3 spans 17 amino acids. This CDR3 is CASSQVLGGGSNQPQHF. CDR3 sequence (DNA): TGCGCCAGCAGCCAAGTTTTAGGGGGCGGGAGCAATCAGCCCCAGCATTTT.